These T cell receptor beta chains were read from a single sample in a study of patients and donors after allogeneic stem cell transplantation. TCRdb reprocessed the RT-PCR reads via MiXCR and lists one record per CDR3 protein. The data contain approximately 140,000 distinct CDR3 sequences, about two fifths of them singletons. Specimen: blood, either unsorted or a sorted T cell fraction (not recorded which). These TCRs come from a human donor who was either an allogeneic HSCT recipient or a stem cell or donor lymphocyte infusion donor (not recorded which). It is not recorded whose cells these are; they may come from a transplant donor. The CDR3 runs from the conserved cysteine through the conserved F or W. A D gene is named only where the DNA matches it firmly. The size field is filled for only some rows; it gives once, few, many or a size class.

cdr3_aa: CASSPGQGFPDTQYF; cdr3_nt: TGTGCCAGCAGCCCGGGACAGGGGTTTCCAGATACGCAGTATTTT; d_call: TRBD1; clone_size: -; j_call: TRBJ2-3; v_call: TRBV7-3
cdr3_aa: CASQLLWDMNTEAFF; cdr3_nt: TGTGCCAGCCAACTGTTGTGGGACATGAACACTGAAGCTTTCTTT; d_call: -; clone_size: -; j_call: TRBJ1-1; v_call: TRBV12-3/TRBV12-4
cdr3_aa: CASSPPDSLTEAFF; cdr3_nt: TGTGCCAGCAGCCCACCTGACAGCCTCACTGAAGCTTTCTTT; d_call: -; clone_size: few; j_call: TRBJ1-1; v_call: TRBV7-8
cdr3_aa: CASSDRQGSNEQFF; cdr3_nt: TGTGCCAGCAGCGATCGACAGGGTAGCAATGAGCAGTTCTTC; d_call: TRBD1; clone_size: -; j_call: TRBJ2-1; v_call: TRBV9
cdr3_aa: CASSVVGTGANVLTF; cdr3_nt: TGTGCCAGCAGCGTAGTGGGCACTGGGGCCAACGTCCTGACTTTC; d_call: -; clone_size: -; j_call: TRBJ2-6; v_call: TRBV9
cdr3_aa: CSANEDSSSNEKLFF; cdr3_nt: TGCAGTGCCAACGAAGACAGCTCCTCTAATGAAAAACTGTTTTTT; d_call: -; clone_size: -; j_call: TRBJ1-4; v_call: TRBV20-1
cdr3_aa: CASSLGVEGYGYTF; cdr3_nt: TGTGCCAGCAGTTTAGGGGTGGAGGGCTATGGCTACACCTTC; d_call: -; clone_size: few; j_call: TRBJ1-2; v_call: TRBV12-3/TRBV12-4
cdr3_aa: CASSETGRQPQHF; cdr3_nt: TGTGCCAGCAGTGAAACGGGGAGGCAGCCCCAGCATTTT; d_call: -; clone_size: -; j_call: TRBJ1-5; v_call: TRBV2
cdr3_aa: CASSSTPGPRGETQYF; cdr3_nt: TGTGCCAGCAGTAGTACCCCGGGACCTAGAGGGGAGACCCAGTACTTC; d_call: -; clone_size: -; j_call: TRBJ2-5; v_call: TRBV12-3/TRBV12-4
cdr3_aa: CASSLGVLSGYTF; cdr3_nt: TGTGCCAGCAGCTTAGGAGTTCTGAGTGGCTACACCTTC; d_call: -; clone_size: few; j_call: TRBJ1-2; v_call: TRBV7-9
cdr3_aa: CASSQDHRGAQNSPLHF; cdr3_nt: TGCGCCAGCAGCCAAGATCACAGGGGGGCCCAGAATTCACCCCTCCACTTT; d_call: TRBD1; clone_size: -; j_call: TRBJ1-6; v_call: TRBV4-1
cdr3_aa: CASSAPSYRTGYTF; cdr3_nt: TGTGCCAGCAGTGCTCCGTCGTACAGAACCGGCTACACCTTC; d_call: -; clone_size: -; j_call: TRBJ1-2; v_call: TRBV28
cdr3_aa: CATSLGGSNQPQHF; cdr3_nt: TGTGCCACCAGTCTCGGTGGGAGCAATCAGCCCCAGCATTTT; d_call: -; clone_size: many; j_call: TRBJ1-5; v_call: TRBV15
cdr3_aa: CASSYSPWHNQPQHF; cdr3_nt: TGTGCCAGCAGTTACTCTCCGTGGCATAATCAGCCCCAGCATTTT; d_call: -; clone_size: once; j_call: TRBJ1-5; v_call: TRBV6-2/TRBV6-3
cdr3_aa: CASGADLAGELFF; cdr3_nt: TGTGCCAGCGGTGCAGACTTAGCCGGGGAGCTGTTTTTT; d_call: -; clone_size: -; j_call: TRBJ2-2; v_call: TRBV7-8
cdr3_aa: CASSLAMQNTEAFF; cdr3_nt: TGTGCCAGCAGCTTAGCTATGCAGAACACTGAAGCTTTCTTT; d_call: -; clone_size: few; j_call: TRBJ1-1; v_call: TRBV11-2
cdr3_aa: CSARDDRLLAKNIQYF; cdr3_nt: TGCAGTGCTAGAGACGACAGACTACTAGCCAAAAACATTCAGTACTTC; d_call: -; clone_size: -; j_call: TRBJ2-4; v_call: TRBV20-1
cdr3_aa: CASSRFQGGNTEAFF; cdr3_nt: TGTGCCAGCAGCCGCTTTCAGGGGGGGAACACTGAAGCTTTCTTT; d_call: TRBD1; clone_size: -; j_call: TRBJ1-1; v_call: TRBV3-1
cdr3_aa: CSVEDPGQPQHF; cdr3_nt: TGCAGCGTTGAAGACCCTGGTCAGCCCCAGCATTTT; d_call: -; clone_size: -; j_call: TRBJ1-5; v_call: TRBV29-1
cdr3_aa: CASSLEARLAGDKQYF; cdr3_nt: TGCGCCAGCAGCTTGGAAGCCCGACTAGCGGGGGATAAGCAGTACTTC; d_call: TRBD2; clone_size: -; j_call: TRBJ2-7; v_call: TRBV5-1